The following is a T cell receptor beta chain sequence with its context. PCR employed 60 Vbeta and 13 Jbeta primers. The assay was immunoSEQ multiplex PCR, and TCRdb's table has in-frame clones only and misses some. The sample carries 100,000 to 150,000 clones, 17% recorded once. CDR3 length: 15 residues. The germline CDR1 and CDR2 sequences are KGHSH and LQKENI. V shed 4 bases, J shed 2 bases, and the junction held 5 bases outside the gene matches. The source of the sample is a study of cytomegalovirus exposure and HLA in healthy donors. Turning to the study itself: Within the Caucasian-associated ancestry cluster were 65% to 85% of the 350 to 400 genotyped donors.

The material sequenced was PBMCs. The TCR comes from a female donor in good health and CMV-seropositive. The V call is TRBV18, the J call TRBJ2-7; TRBD1 agrees at 10 bases. CDR3 protein: CASSQTGGAAYEQYF. In DNA, the CDR3 is TGTGCCAGCTCACAGACAGGGGGCGCTGCCTACGAGCAGTACTTC.